Shown below are 14 T cell receptor beta chains from a single sample sequenced in a study of shared clonotypes between healthy human individuals. Here immunoSEQ multiplex PCR was the method, and the copy in TCRdb shows in-frame clones only, minus some. In the table there are about a million clones, 65% to 75% of which are singletons. Input material: memory CD4+ T cells sorted from blood. Indicated subset: CD45RA-negative fraction. Receptors were obtained from a man aged 18 to 30 in good health.

V is TRBV28 and J is TRBJ2-5; D not certain. The last part of the DNA fits TRBJ2-7 better; the J call may be wrong. The CDR3 sequence is 11 residues long. CDR1 is MDHEN and CDR2 is SYDVKM in the germline V gene. The CDR3 loop is CASSLGREQYF. CDR3 in DNA: TGTGCCAGCAGCCTAGGGCGCGAGCAGTACTTC.

Details on this clone: Other DNA sequences in this sample translate to the same CDR3. The J gene is TRBJ1-1, the V gene TRBV5-1; unclear D gene. Germline lookup yields CDR1 SGHRS and CDR2 YFSETQ. The CDR3 has 13 residues. Trimming took 4 bases from V and 1 from J, leaving 8 bases between them. The CDR3 coding sequence is TGCGCCAGCAGCCAACAAAGGAACACTGAAGCTTTCTTT. It is translated as CASSQQRNTEAFF.

The sample holds a few counts of this clone. V is TRBV19 and J is TRBJ1-6, with unresolved D. Per germline, CDR1 LNHDA and CDR2 SQIVND (reference sequence). Trimming removed 5 bases from V and 7 bases from J, with 12 bases in between. The CDR3 runs 14 residues. The CDR3 spells CASSPREVNSPLHF. The CDR3 DNA follows: TGTGCCAGTAGTCCGAGAGAGGTCAATTCACCCCTCCACTTT.

The V and J genes are TRBV7-9 and TRBJ2-1; 10 nucleotides match TRBD2. There are 16 residues in the CDR3. Germline CDR1 is SEHNR and CDR2 is FQNEAQ (reference sequence). V lost 2 bases to trimming and J lost 8 bases; unmatched junction nucleotides: 9. As DNA, the CDR3 is TGTGCCAGCAGCTTACCCTTGGCTAGCGGGAGATATGAGCAGTTCTTC. This gives the protein CASSLPLASGRYEQFF.

The gene calls are TRBV6-5 and TRBJ2-1; D perhaps matches TRBD2 (6 bases). In germline, CDR1 is MNHEY, CDR2 SVGAGI. This CDR3 region has 14 residues. Trimming shortened V by 0 bases and J by 6 bases, and 9 bases separated the two germline ends. This CDR3 is CASSYSGLLNEQFF. CDR3 sequence (DNA): TGTGCCAGCAGTTACTCGGGACTCCTCAATGAGCAGTTCTTC.

The chain employs TRBV28 and TRBJ1-1; D perhaps matches TRBD1 (5 bases). Looked up from germline, CDR1 is MDHEN and CDR2 is SYDVKM. V gave up 4 bases and J gave up 1 base, with 16 bases separating them. There are 16 residues in the CDR3. The CDR3 nucleotides read TGTGCCAGCAGTTCCGGACCCAGGGCTGGGAACACTGAAGCTTTCTTT. Protein product: CASSSGPRAGNTEAFF. The full variable domain, rest sourced from reference TRBV28 and TRBJ1-1, is DVKVTQSSRYLVKRTGEKVFLECVQDMDHENMFWYRQDPGLGLRLIYFSYDVKMKEKGDIPEGYSVSREKKERFSLILESASTNQTSMYLCASSSGPRAGNTEAFFGQGTRLTVV.

On this clone itself: Since a much larger clone is just one base distant, this may be a read error. V gene TRBV20-1 combines with J gene TRBJ2-1; perhaps D is TRBD1 or TRBD2 (5 bases each). The germline V gene encodes CDR1 DFQATT and CDR2 SNEGSKA (reference sequence). This CDR3 is built from 11 residues. V was trimmed by 7 bases and J by 3 bases, leaving 7 bases between them. Here the CDR3 DNA reads TGCAGTGGGGGGATCTACAATGAGCAGTTCTTC. Protein: CSGGIYNEQFF.

The chain has TRBV7-2 and TRBJ2-1; TRBD2 matches at 8 bases. The germline gives CDR1 SGHTA, CDR2 FQGNSA. After removal of 2 bases from V and 6 bases from J, the junction contained 18 bases not matched to a gene. CDR3 size: 19 residues. The CDR3 DNA is TGTGCCAGCAGCTTAAGTCTGGGAGCGGGACTAGGTAGGGGCAATGAGCAGTTCTTC. Its translation is CASSLSLGAGLGRGNEQFF.

The J gene is TRBJ2-1, the V gene TRBV12-5; 10 bases fit TRBD1. J gave up 8 bases and V 6 bases, and 4 bases lay outside the gene matches. CDR1 and CDR2 (germline): LGHNT, FRNRAP. The CDR3 spans 13 residues. CDR3 in amino acids: CASGRDRGYEQFF. The CDR3 DNA is TGTGCTAGTGGGCGGGACAGGGGATATGAGCAGTTCTTC.

The V call is TRBV7-9, the J call TRBJ2-5; D may be TRBD2 (5 bases). Germline V gives CDR1 SEHNR, CDR2 FQNEAQ (reference sequence). The CDR3 runs 14 residues. V gave up 4 bases and J gave up 4 bases, with 13 bases separating them. CDR3 protein: CASSYARAGETQYF. As DNA, the CDR3 is TGTGCCAGCAGCTATGCCCGCGCGGGAGAGACCCAGTACTTC. The full variable domain, completed using reference TRBV7-9 and TRBJ2-5, is DTGVSQNPRHKITKRGQNVTFRCDPISEHNRLYWYRQTLGQGPEFLTYFQNEAQLEKSRLLSDRFSAERPKGSFSTLEIQRTEQGDSAMYLCASSYARAGETQYFGPGTRLLVL.

This sequence joins TRBV27 and TRBJ1-6; 7 nucleotides agree with TRBD1. The CDR3 runs 14 residues. Germline values: CDR1 MNHEY, CDR2 SMNVEV (reference sequence). The junction had 3 bases not matched to a gene; V was cut back by 6 bases and J by 4 bases. The CDR3 reads CASRQGLYNSPLHF. In nucleotides, the CDR3 is TGTGCCAGCAGACAGGGGCTGTATAATTCACCCCTCCACTTT.

This clone has a handful of counts. The rearrangement links TRBV19 to TRBJ2-2; D assignment may be TRBD1 or TRBD2 (5 bases each). CDR3 length: 14 residues. Looked up from germline, CDR1 is LNHDA and CDR2 is SQIVND (reference sequence). The V gene lost 6 bases and the J gene lost 2 bases, with 10 bases spanning the gap. This chain's CDR3 is CASRRDGNTGELFF. The CDR3 DNA reads TGTGCCAGTAGGAGGGACGGAAACACCGGGGAGCTGTTTTTT.

As regards this clone: The same CDR3 can be traced to other DNA sequences in this sample. The chain links TRBV13 to TRBJ2-5; either TRBD1 or TRBD2 may supply D (6 bases each). CDR1 and CDR2 from the germline V gene are PRHDT and FYEKMQ (reference sequence). The germline V and J ends were trimmed by 1 base and 2 bases, with 11 bases remaining between them. There are 15 residues in the CDR3. The CDR3 here is CASSLAQGRQETQYF. Here the CDR3 DNA reads TGTGCCAGCAGCTTAGCTCAGGGGAGGCAAGAGACCCAGTACTTC.

The chain combines TRBV9 with TRBJ2-1; the D gene is possibly TRBD2 (6 bases). V lost 2 bases to trimming and J lost 6 bases, with 6 bases between them. Germline assignment: CDR1 SGDLS and CDR2 YYNGEE. This CDR3 is built from 12 residues. The CDR3 DNA follows: TGTGCCAGCAGCGTTAGCGGCAATGAGCAGTTCTTC. Amino acids: CASSVSGNEQFF. The variable domain in full, with the rest retrieved from reference TRBV9 and TRBJ2-1, is DSGVTQTPKHLITATGQRVTLRCSPRSGDLSVYWYQQSLDQGLQFLIQYYNGEERAKGNILERFSAQQFPDLHSELNLSSLELGDSALYFCASSVSGNEQFFGPGTRLTVL.